The entry below gives a single T cell receptor beta chain sequence along with its context. Its antigen is unidentified. The CDR3 length is 17 residues. Per germline, CDR1 LGHNA and CDR2 YSLEER. Deletions cut 2 bases from V and 3 bases from J, with 16 bases between. The source of the sample is a study of CD8 T cells in ankylosing spondylitis. General study findings and limits: For ankylosing spondylitis blood, a TCR beta motif of 7 to 9 highly homologous variants appeared characteristic.

TCRdb passed the 5' RACE reads through MiXCR, listing each CDR3 protein once. The table records hundreds of thousands of distinct CDR3 sequences, around 11% of them present only once. This sequence originates from a male donor with ankylosing spondylitis. The sample comprised blood, either unsorted or a sorted T cell fraction (not recorded which). V usage is TRBV4-3 and J usage is TRBJ1-4, with D possibly being TRBD1 (5 bases). The CDR3 reads CASSQPGSPSSNEKLFF. CDR3 coding DNA: TGCGCCAGCAGCCAACCAGGGTCCCCCTCTTCTAATGAAAAACTGTTTTTT.